These T cell receptor beta chains were read from a single sample in a study of blood T cell repertoires in COVID-19. Method: immunoSEQ multiplex PCR; TCRdb's copy keeps in-frame clones and lacks some. This sample has 200,000 to 300,000 clones, with 70% to 90% found just once. Input material: PBMCs or T cells enriched from blood (not recorded which). The receptors were sampled from a man aged 50 or older who had been exposed to COVID-19. The CDR3 runs from the conserved cysteine through the conserved F or W. The D gene is left open where the match is weak. Expanded clones are given a class, and other clones once, few, many or no size at all.

D gene: TRBD1; J gene: TRBJ2-1; clone size: once; V gene: TRBV29-1; CDR3 protein: CSVDRTGAYNEQFF; CDR3 DNA: TGCAGCGTCGATAGGACAGGGGCCTACAATGAGCAGTTCTTC
D gene: .; J gene: TRBJ1-2; clone size: .; V gene: TRBV28; CDR3 protein: CASTSYRENNYGYTF; CDR3 DNA: TGTGCCAGCACTAGCTACAGGGAGAACAACTATGGCTACACCTTC
D gene: TRBD2; J gene: TRBJ2-2; clone size: .; V gene: TRBV2; CDR3 protein: CASSGTRGLAHTGELFF; CDR3 DNA: TGTGCCAGCAGCGGGACGCGCGGACTAGCTCACACCGGGGAGCTGTTTTTT
D gene: .; J gene: TRBJ2-2; clone size: .; V gene: TRBV25-1; CDR3 protein: CASSELPGRQGGGELFF; CDR3 DNA: TGTGCCAGCAGTGAGCTCCCGGGAAGGCAGGGAGGCGGGGAGCTGTTTTTT
D gene: TRBD1; J gene: TRBJ1-2; clone size: .; V gene: TRBV15; CDR3 protein: CATSRDLPGQGYGYTF; CDR3 DNA: TGTGCCACCAGCAGAGATCTTCCGGGACAGGGGTATGGCTACACCTTC
D gene: TRBD2; J gene: TRBJ2-1; clone size: .; V gene: TRBV24-1; CDR3 protein: CATSDISGDYNEQFF; CDR3 DNA: TGTGCCACCAGTGATATAAGCGGGGACTACAATGAGCAGTTCTTC
D gene: TRBD1; J gene: TRBJ1-2; clone size: few; V gene: TRBV19; CDR3 protein: CASRDRGDYGYTF; CDR3 DNA: TGTGCCAGTAGAGACAGGGGCGACTATGGCTACACCTTC
D gene: .; J gene: TRBJ1-2; clone size: .; V gene: TRBV9; CDR3 protein: CASSVQGLSEGYTF; CDR3 DNA: TGTGCCAGCAGCGTCCAGGGATTATCGGAAGGCTACACCTTC
D gene: .; J gene: TRBJ2-1; clone size: .; V gene: TRBV30; CDR3 protein: CAWRGLAGWDNEQFF; CDR3 DNA: TGTGCCTGGAGGGGTTTGGCAGGGTGGGACAATGAGCAGTTCTTC
D gene: TRBD1; J gene: TRBJ2-1; clone size: .; V gene: TRBV5-1; CDR3 protein: CASSLNRGLEYNEQFF; CDR3 DNA: TGCGCCAGCAGCTTGAACAGGGGGCTGGAGTACAATGAGCAGTTCTTC
D gene: .; J gene: TRBJ1-5; clone size: .; V gene: TRBV20-1; CDR3 protein: CSASDRGSSGQPQHF; CDR3 DNA: TGCAGTGCTAGTGACCGCGGTTCGTCGGGTCAGCCCCAGCATTTT
D gene: .; J gene: TRBJ2-3; clone size: .; V gene: TRBV2; CDR3 protein: CASTPVADTQYF; CDR3 DNA: TGTGCCAGCACCCCAGTTGCAGATACGCAGTATTTT
D gene: .; J gene: TRBJ1-1; clone size: .; V gene: TRBV23-1; CDR3 protein: CASSQSGGEMATEAFF; CDR3 DNA: TGCGCCAGCAGTCAATCGGGGGGGGAAATGGCTACTGAAGCTTTCTTT
D gene: TRBD1; J gene: TRBJ2-1; clone size: .; V gene: TRBV5-1; CDR3 protein: CASTTGVRDEQFF; CDR3 DNA: TGCGCCAGCACGACAGGGGTAAGGGATGAGCAGTTCTTC
D gene: .; J gene: TRBJ2-1; clone size: .; V gene: TRBV11-3; CDR3 protein: CASSLVKSPYNEQFF; CDR3 DNA: TGTGCCAGCAGCTTAGTTAAATCCCCGTACAATGAGCAGTTCTTC
D gene: TRBD2; J gene: TRBJ2-1; clone size: .; V gene: TRBV10-3; CDR3 protein: CAISDISGRAYNEQFF; CDR3 DNA: TGTGCCATCAGTGACATTAGCGGGAGGGCCTACAATGAGCAGTTCTTC
D gene: .; J gene: TRBJ1-2; clone size: .; V gene: TRBV29-1; CDR3 protein: CSVEDRSAGRPDYGYTF; CDR3 DNA: TGCAGCGTTGAAGATCGAAGTGCGGGGCGACCCGACTATGGCTACACCTTC
D gene: .; J gene: TRBJ2-7; clone size: few; V gene: TRBV6-5; CDR3 protein: CASSLTGNYEQYF; CDR3 DNA: TGTGCCAGCAGTCTGACAGGTAACTACGAGCAGTACTTC
D gene: TRBD1; J gene: TRBJ1-4; clone size: .; V gene: TRBV28; CDR3 protein: CASRQGAIEKLFF; CDR3 DNA: TGTGCCAGCAGGCAGGGGGCTATTGAAAAACTGTTTTTT
D gene: .; J gene: TRBJ2-2; clone size: .; V gene: TRBV18; CDR3 protein: CASSRGQGHTGELFF; CDR3 DNA: TGTGCCAGCTCACGAGGGCAGGGGCACACCGGGGAGCTGTTTTTT
D gene: TRBD1; J gene: TRBJ2-7; clone size: .; V gene: TRBV5-1; CDR3 protein: CASSGGQGREQYF; CDR3 DNA: TGCGCCAGCAGCGGGGGACAGGGTCGCGAGCAGTACTTC
D gene: TRBD1; J gene: TRBJ1-1; clone size: .; V gene: TRBV29-1; CDR3 protein: CSVGRGLGTEAFF; CDR3 DNA: TGCAGCGTTGGAAGGGGGCTCGGGACTGAAGCTTTCTTT
D gene: .; J gene: TRBJ1-2; clone size: .; V gene: TRBV4-2; CDR3 protein: CASSQDVGGPSYTF; CDR3 DNA: TGTGCCAGCAGCCAAGATGTCGGAGGGCCTAGCTACACCTTC
D gene: .; J gene: TRBJ2-5; clone size: .; V gene: TRBV7-3; CDR3 protein: CASSLTFSHGETQYF; CDR3 DNA: TGTGCCAGCAGCTTAACGTTTAGCCACGGGGAGACCCAGTACTTC
D gene: .; J gene: TRBJ2-1; clone size: .; V gene: TRBV18; CDR3 protein: CASSPGLHNEQFF; CDR3 DNA: TGTGCCAGCTCCCCAGGACTTCACAATGAGCAGTTCTTC
D gene: .; J gene: TRBJ2-7; clone size: .; V gene: TRBV14; CDR3 protein: CASSPRGQASYEQYF; CDR3 DNA: TGTGCCAGCAGCCCAAGAGGGCAGGCCTCCTACGAGCAGTACTTC
D gene: .; J gene: TRBJ1-5; clone size: .; V gene: TRBV7-9; CDR3 protein: CASSLVGQPQHF; CDR3 DNA: TGTGCCAGCAGTCTAGTGGGTCAGCCCCAGCATTTT
D gene: .; J gene: TRBJ2-3; clone size: .; V gene: TRBV5-1; CDR3 protein: CASSLGPRKGSTDTQYF; CDR3 DNA: TGCGCCAGCAGCTTGGGGCCCCGGAAGGGGAGCACAGATACGCAGTATTTT
D gene: .; J gene: TRBJ1-5; clone size: .; V gene: TRBV6-4; CDR3 protein: CASSASGRPNQPQHF; CDR3 DNA: TGTGCCAGCAGTGCCTCAGGGAGGCCTAATCAGCCCCAGCATTTT
D gene: .; J gene: TRBJ1-1; clone size: .; V gene: TRBV18; CDR3 protein: CASSLGGDEAFF; CDR3 DNA: TGTGCCAGCTCCCTGGGAGGGGATGAAGCTTTCTTT
D gene: TRBD1; J gene: TRBJ1-2; clone size: .; V gene: TRBV6-1; CDR3 protein: CASSDRDSYVYGYTF; CDR3 DNA: TGTGCCAGCAGTGACCGGGACAGTTACGTCTATGGCTACACCTTC
D gene: .; J gene: TRBJ2-6; clone size: .; V gene: TRBV7-6; CDR3 protein: CASSSGSWSVLTF; CDR3 DNA: TGTGCCAGCAGCTCCGGGTCGTGGAGCGTCCTGACTTTC
D gene: TRBD1; J gene: TRBJ2-3; clone size: .; V gene: TRBV14; CDR3 protein: CASSRWTGEDTQYF; CDR3 DNA: TGTGCCAGCAGCCGCTGGACAGGGGAAGATACGCAGTATTTT
D gene: TRBD2; J gene: TRBJ2-5; clone size: .; V gene: TRBV2; CDR3 protein: CASSVDSGTGETQYF; CDR3 DNA: TGTGCCAGCAGTGTTGATAGCGGGACGGGAGAGACCCAGTACTTC
D gene: TRBD1; J gene: TRBJ1-5; clone size: .; V gene: TRBV5-4; CDR3 protein: CASSFGTEEDQPQHF; CDR3 DNA: TGTGCCAGCAGCTTTGGGACAGAGGAGGATCAGCCCCAGCATTTT
D gene: .; J gene: TRBJ2-1; clone size: few; V gene: TRBV20-1; CDR3 protein: CSALAGGEQFF; CDR3 DNA: TGCAGTGCGCTAGCCGGCGGTGAGCAGTTCTTC
D gene: TRBD1; J gene: TRBJ1-4; clone size: .; V gene: TRBV28; CDR3 protein: CASSLSVGTGWTKLFF; CDR3 DNA: TGTGCCAGCAGTTTATCAGTCGGGACAGGGTGGACAAAACTGTTTTTT
D gene: TRBD1; J gene: TRBJ2-2; clone size: .; V gene: TRBV7-9; CDR3 protein: CASSRGQTHGELFF; CDR3 DNA: TGTGCCAGCAGCCGGGGACAGACGCACGGGGAGCTGTTTTTT
D gene: TRBD1; J gene: TRBJ1-1; clone size: .; V gene: TRBV24-1; CDR3 protein: CATMDRVGTEAFF; CDR3 DNA: TGTGCCACCATGGACAGGGTAGGGACTGAAGCTTTCTTT
D gene: TRBD1; J gene: TRBJ1-2; clone size: .; V gene: TRBV6-5; CDR3 protein: CASSYLPGRGRGYTF; CDR3 DNA: TGTGCCAGCAGTTACCTCCCAGGCAGGGGGCGAGGCTACACCTTC
D gene: .; J gene: TRBJ2-3; clone size: .; V gene: TRBV28; CDR3 protein: CASSLQAPDTQYF; CDR3 DNA: TGTGCCAGCAGTTTACAGGCCCCGGATACGCAGTATTTT
D gene: TRBD2; J gene: TRBJ2-1; clone size: .; V gene: TRBV9; CDR3 protein: CASSVVGGRLEYEQFF; CDR3 DNA: TGTGCCAGCAGCGTAGTTGGCGGGAGGTTGGAGTATGAGCAGTTCTTC
D gene: TRBD2; J gene: TRBJ2-2; clone size: .; V gene: TRBV5-4; CDR3 protein: CASSLAGGLLNTGELFF; CDR3 DNA: TGTGCCAGCAGCTTGGCCGGGGGACTACTAAACACCGGGGAGCTGTTTTTT